This T cell receptor (beta chain) was found in a study of shared clonotypes between healthy human individuals. Study-wide background: A donor's plate count was three for CD4 naive and three for CD4 memory; CD8 naive had two and CD8 memory one.

A note on this clone: At the DNA level, this CDR3 is encoded by other sequences in the same sample as well.

Assay used: immunoSEQ multiplex PCR; TCRdb lists only in-frame clones, some missing. The sample holds about 2.4 million clones, approximately 93% seen once. CDR1 and CDR2 from the germline V gene are DFQATT and SNEGSKA (reference sequence). The V gene lost 3 bases and the J gene lost 2 bases, with 4 bases spanning the gap. The CDR3 is 11 residues long. Sequencing was done on a sample of naive CD4+ T cells from PBMCs. Noted subset: CD45RA+ positively selected. The receptor was derived from a man aged 18 to 35 in good health. Some clones in this sample may be carry-over from other donors' samples. The chain combines TRBV20-1 with TRBJ2-5; no clear D. CDR3 sequence (DNA): TGCAGTGCTAGGGTTCAAGAGACCCAGTACTTC. Its translation is CSARVQETQYF.